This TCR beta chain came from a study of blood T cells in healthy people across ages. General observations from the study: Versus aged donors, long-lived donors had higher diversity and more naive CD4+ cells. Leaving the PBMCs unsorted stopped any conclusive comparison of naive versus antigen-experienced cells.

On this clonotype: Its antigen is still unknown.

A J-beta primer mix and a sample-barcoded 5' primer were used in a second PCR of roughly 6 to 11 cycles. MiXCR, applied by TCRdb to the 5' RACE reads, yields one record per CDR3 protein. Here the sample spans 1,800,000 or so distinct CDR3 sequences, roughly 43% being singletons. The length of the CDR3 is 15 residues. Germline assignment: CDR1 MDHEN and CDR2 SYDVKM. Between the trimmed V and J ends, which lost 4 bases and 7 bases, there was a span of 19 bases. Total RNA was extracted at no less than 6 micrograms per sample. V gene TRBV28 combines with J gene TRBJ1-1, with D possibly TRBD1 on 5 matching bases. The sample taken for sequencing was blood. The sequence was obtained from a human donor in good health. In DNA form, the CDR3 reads TGTGCCAGCAGTTACAACCAGGGATTAGCCATTGAAGCTTTCTTT. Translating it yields CASSYNQGLAIEAFF. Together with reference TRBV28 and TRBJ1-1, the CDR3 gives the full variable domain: DVKVTQSSRYLVKRTGEKVFLECVQDMDHENMFWYRQDPGLGLRLIYFSYDVKMKEKGDIPEGYSVSREKKERFSLILESASTNQTSMYLCASSYNQGLAIEAFFGQGTRLTVV.